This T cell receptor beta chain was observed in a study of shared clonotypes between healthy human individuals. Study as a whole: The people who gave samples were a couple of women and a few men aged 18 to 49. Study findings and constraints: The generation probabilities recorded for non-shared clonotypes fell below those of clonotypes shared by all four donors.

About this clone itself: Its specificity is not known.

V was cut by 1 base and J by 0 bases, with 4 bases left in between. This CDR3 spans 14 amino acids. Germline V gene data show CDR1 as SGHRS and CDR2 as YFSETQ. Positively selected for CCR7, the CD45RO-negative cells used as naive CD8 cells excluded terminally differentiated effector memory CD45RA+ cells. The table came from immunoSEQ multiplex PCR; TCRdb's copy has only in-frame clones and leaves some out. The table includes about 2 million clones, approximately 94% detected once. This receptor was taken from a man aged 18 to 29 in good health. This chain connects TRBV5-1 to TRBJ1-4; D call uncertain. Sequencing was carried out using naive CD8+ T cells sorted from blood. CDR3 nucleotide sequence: TGCGCCAGCAGCTTGCTGTCAACTAATGAAAAACTGTTTTTT. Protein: CASSLLSTNEKLFF. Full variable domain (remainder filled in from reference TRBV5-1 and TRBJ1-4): KAGVTQTPRYLIKTRGQQVTLSCSPISGHRSVSWYQQTPGQGLQFLFEYFSETQRNKGNFPGRFSGRQFSNSRSEMNVSTLELGDSALYLCASSLLSTNEKLFFGSGTQLSVL.